The clone carrying this TCR beta chain has only one observation. The antigen is unknown. This entry belongs to a study of graft-versus-host responses after intestinal transplantation. In the study overall: Recipients had multivisceral, liver-intestinal, or isolated intestinal transplants. Recipients uniformly received anti-thymocyte globulin induction, followed by tacrolimus and steroids for about three years.

The CDR3 runs 14 residues. Germline V CDR1 and CDR2: PRHDT, FYEKMQ (reference sequence). V was shortened by 4 bases and J by 7 bases, with 14 bases between the two germline ends. Study results and limitations: The highest levels of circulating GvH clones went along with early declines in HvG clones after transplant.

Only in-frame clones appear in the TCRdb table, and some are missing; sequencing was by immunoSEQ multiplex PCR. Of about 29,000 clones in the sample, about 92% were seen once. This receptor was taken from a human patient who received an intestinal transplant, so some T cells may come from the graft donor. The rearrangement links TRBV13 to TRBJ2-1; D is unresolved. This material consisted of PBMCs, taken approximately 69 days after intestinal transplant. The CDR3: CASSSAGLGNEQFF. Here the CDR3 DNA reads TGTGCCAGCAGCTCCGCCGGTTTAGGGAATGAGCAGTTCTTC.